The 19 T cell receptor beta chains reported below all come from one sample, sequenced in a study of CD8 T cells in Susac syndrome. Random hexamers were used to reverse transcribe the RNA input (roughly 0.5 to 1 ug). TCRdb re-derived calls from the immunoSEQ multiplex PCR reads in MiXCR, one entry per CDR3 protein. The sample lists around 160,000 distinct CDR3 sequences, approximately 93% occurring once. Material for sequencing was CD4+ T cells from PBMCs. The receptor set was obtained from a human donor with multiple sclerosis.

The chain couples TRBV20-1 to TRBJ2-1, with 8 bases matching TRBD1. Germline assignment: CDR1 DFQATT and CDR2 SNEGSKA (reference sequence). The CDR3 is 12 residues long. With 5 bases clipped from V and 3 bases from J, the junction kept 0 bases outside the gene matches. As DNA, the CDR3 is TGCAGTGCTGGACAGGGCTACAATGAGCAGTTCTTC. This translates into CSAGQGYNEQFF.

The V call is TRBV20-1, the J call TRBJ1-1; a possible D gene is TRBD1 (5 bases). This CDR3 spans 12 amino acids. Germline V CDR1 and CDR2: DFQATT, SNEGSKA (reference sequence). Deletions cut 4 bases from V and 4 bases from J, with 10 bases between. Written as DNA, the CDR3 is TGCAGTGCTACAGGGTTTGGCACTGAAGCTTTCTTT. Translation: CSATGFGTEAFF.

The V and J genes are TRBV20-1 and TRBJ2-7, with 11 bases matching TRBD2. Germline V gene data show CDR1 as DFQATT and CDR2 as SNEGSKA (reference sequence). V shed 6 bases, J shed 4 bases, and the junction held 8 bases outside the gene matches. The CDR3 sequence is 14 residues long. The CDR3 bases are TGCAGTGCCCGAGGGACTAGCGGAGATTACGAGCAGTACTTC. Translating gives CSARGTSGDYEQYF.

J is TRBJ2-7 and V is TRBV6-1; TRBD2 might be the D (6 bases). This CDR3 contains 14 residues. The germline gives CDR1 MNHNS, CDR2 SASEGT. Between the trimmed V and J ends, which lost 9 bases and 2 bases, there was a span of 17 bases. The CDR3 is CAREGQALTYEQYF. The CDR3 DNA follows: TGTGCCAGGGAGGGGCAGGCCCTGACCTACGAGCAGTACTTC.

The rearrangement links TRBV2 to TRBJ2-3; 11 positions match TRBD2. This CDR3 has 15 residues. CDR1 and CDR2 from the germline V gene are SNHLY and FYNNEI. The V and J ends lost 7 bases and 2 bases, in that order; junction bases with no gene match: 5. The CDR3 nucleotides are TGTGCCAGCACTCGGACTAGCGGGTACACAGATACGCAGTATTTT. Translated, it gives CASTRTSGYTDTQYF.

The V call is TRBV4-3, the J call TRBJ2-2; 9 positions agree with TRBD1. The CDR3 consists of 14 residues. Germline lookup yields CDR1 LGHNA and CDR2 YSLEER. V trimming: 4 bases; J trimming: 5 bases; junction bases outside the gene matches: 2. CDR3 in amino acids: CASSRGQGTGELFF. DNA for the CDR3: TGCGCCAGCAGCCGGGGACAGGGTACCGGGGAGCTGTTTTTT.

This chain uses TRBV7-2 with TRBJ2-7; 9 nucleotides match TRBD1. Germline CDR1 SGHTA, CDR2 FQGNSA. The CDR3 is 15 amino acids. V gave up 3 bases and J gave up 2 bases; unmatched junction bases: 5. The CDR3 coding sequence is TGTGCCAGCAGCTTTGGACAGGGGAGCGCCTACGAGCAGTACTTC. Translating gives CASSFGQGSAYEQYF.

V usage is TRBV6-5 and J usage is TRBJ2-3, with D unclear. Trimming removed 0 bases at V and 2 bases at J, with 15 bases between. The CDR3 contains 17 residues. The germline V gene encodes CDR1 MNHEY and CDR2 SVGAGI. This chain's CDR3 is CASSYSRLEGSTDTQYF. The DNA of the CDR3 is TGTGCCAGCAGTTACTCCCGGCTAGAAGGGTCCACAGATACGCAGTATTTT.

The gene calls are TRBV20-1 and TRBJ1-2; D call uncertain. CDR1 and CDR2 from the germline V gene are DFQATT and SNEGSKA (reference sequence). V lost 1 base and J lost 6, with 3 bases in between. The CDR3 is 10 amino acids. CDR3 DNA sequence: TGCAGTGCTAGAGGGAATGGCTACACCTTC. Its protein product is CSARGNGYTF.

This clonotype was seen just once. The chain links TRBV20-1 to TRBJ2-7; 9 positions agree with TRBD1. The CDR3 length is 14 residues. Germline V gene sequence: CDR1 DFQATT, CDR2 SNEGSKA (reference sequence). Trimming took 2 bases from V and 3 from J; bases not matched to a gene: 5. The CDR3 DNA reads TGCAGTGCTAGACTAGGACAGGGGAACTACGAGCAGTACTTC. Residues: CSARLGQGNYEQYF.

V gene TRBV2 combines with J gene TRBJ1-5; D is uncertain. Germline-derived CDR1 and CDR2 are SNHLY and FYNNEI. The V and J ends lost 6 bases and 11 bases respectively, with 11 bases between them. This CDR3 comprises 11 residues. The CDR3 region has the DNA TGTGCCAGCAGGGAGGAAGGGACCCAGCATTTT. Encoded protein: CASREEGTQHF. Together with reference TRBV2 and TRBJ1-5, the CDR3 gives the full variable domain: EPEVTQTPSHQVTQMGQEVILRCVPISNHLYFYWYRQILGQKVEFLVSFYNNEISEKSEIFDDQFSVERPDGSNFTLKIRSTKLEDSAMYFCASREEGTQHFGDGTRLSIL.

The CDR3 DNA reads as TGTGCCAGCAGCTCCGGACAGAACAATCAGCCCCAGCATTTT. As protein: CASSSGQNNQPQHF. The V call is TRBV7-9, the J call TRBJ1-5; possibly TRBD1 for D (6 bases). The V end lost 4 bases, the J end lost 3 bases, and 10 bases lay between the germline ends. Germline V gives CDR1 SEHNR, CDR2 FQNEAQ (reference sequence). The CDR3 has 14 residues.

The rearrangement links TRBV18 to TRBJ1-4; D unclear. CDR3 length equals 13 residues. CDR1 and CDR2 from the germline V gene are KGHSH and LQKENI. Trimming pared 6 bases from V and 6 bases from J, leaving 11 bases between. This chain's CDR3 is CASSRSEDEKLFF. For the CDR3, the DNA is TGTGCCAGCTCCCGATCGGAGGATGAAAAACTGTTTTTT.

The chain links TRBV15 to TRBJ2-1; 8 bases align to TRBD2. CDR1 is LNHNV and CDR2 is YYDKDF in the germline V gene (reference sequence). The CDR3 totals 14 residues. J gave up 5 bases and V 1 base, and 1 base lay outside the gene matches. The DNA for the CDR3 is TGTGCCACCAGCAGAGCGGGAGGGGACAATGAGCAGTTCTTC. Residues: CATSRAGGDNEQFF. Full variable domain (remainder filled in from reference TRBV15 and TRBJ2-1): DAMVIQNPRYQVTQFGKPVTLSCSQTLNHNVMYWYQQKSSQAPKLLFHYYDKDFNNEADTPDNFQSRRPNTSFCFLDIRSPGLGDTAMYLCATSRAGGDNEQFFGPGTRLTVL.

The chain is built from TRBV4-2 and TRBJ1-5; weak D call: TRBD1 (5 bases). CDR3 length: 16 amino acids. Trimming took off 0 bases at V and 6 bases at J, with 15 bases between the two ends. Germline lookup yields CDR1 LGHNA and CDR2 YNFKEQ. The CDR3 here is CASSQDTGALGQPQHF. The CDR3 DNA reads TGTGCCAGCAGCCAAGATACCGGGGCCCTTGGTCAGCCCCAGCATTTT.

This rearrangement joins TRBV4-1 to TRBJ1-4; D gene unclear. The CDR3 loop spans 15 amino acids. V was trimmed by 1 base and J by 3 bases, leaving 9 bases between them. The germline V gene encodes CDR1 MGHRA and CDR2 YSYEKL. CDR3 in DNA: TGCGCCAGCAGCCAAGGGTCTCGGGCTAATGAAAAACTGTTTTTT. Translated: CASSQGSRANEKLFF.

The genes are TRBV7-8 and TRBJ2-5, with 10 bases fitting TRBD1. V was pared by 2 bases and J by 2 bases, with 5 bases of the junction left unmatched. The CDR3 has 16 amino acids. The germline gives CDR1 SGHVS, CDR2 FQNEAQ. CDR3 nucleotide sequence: TGTGCCAGCAGCTTAATAAGGACAGGGGGTCAAGAGACCCAGTACTTC. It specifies CASSLIRTGGQETQYF.

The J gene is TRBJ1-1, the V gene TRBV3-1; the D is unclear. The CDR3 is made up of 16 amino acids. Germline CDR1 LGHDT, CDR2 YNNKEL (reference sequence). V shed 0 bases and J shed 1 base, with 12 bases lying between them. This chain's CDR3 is CASSQDFMRRNTEAFF. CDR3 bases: TGTGCCAGCAGCCAAGATTTCATGAGGCGGAACACTGAAGCTTTCTTT.

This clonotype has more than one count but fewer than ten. The CDR3 region has the DNA TGTGCCAGCAGCCCGGGGGGTGAAGCTTTCTTT. Protein: CASSPGGEAFF. The rearrangement joins TRBV3-1 to TRBJ1-1; D might be TRBD1 (5 bases). This CDR3 is built from 11 residues. V was shortened by 4 bases and J by 7 bases, with 7 bases between the two germline ends. Per the germline V gene, CDR1 is LGHDT and CDR2 is YNNKEL (reference sequence).